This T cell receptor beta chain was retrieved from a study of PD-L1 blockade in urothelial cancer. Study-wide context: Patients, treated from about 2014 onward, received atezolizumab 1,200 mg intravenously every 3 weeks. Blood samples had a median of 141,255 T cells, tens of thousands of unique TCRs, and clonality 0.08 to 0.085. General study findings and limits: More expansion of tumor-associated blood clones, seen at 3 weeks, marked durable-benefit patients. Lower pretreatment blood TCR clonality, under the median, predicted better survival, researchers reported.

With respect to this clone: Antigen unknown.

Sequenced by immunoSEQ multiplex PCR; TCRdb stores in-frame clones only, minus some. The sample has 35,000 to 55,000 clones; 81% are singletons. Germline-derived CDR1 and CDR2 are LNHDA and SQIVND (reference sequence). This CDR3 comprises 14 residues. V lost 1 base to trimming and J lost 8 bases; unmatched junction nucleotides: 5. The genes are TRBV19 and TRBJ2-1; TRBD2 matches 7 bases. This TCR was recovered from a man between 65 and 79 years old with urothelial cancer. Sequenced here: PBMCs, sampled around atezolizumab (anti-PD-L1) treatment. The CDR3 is CASSIGGGFHEQFF. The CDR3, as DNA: TGTGCCAGTAGTATAGGGGGGGGGTTCCATGAGCAGTTCTTC.